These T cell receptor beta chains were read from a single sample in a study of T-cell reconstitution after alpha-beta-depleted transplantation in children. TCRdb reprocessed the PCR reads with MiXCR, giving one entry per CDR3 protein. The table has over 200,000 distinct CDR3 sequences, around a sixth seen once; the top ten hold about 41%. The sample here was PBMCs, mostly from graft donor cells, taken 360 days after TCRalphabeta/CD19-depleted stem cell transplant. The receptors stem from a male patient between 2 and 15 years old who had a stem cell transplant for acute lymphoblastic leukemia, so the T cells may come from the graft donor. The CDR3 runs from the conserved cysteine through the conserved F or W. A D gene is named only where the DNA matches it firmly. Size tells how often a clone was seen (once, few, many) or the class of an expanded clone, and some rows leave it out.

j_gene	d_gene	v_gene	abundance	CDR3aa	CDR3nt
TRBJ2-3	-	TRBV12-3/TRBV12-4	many	CASRRGSGDTQYF	TGTGCCAGCCGTCGAGGGAGTGGGGATACGCAGTATTTT
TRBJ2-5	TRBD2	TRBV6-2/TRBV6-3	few	CASRIPLAGGTRAQYF	TGTGCCAGCAGGATTCCCCTAGCGGGGGGGACCAGGGCCCAGTACTTC
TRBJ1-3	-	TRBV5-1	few	CASSWEQEPSGNTIYF	TGCGCCAGCAGCTGGGAACAGGAACCCTCTGGAAACACCATATATTTT
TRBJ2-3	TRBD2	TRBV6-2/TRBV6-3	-	CASSLTPTSGGPLSTDTQYF	TGTGCCAGCAGTCTAACGCCAACTAGCGGGGGCCCTCTTAGCACAGATACGCAGTATTTT
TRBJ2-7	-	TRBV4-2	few	CASSQPVGRGVSEQYF	TGTGCCAGCAGCCAACCGGTCGGCAGGGGTGTCAGCGAGCAGTACTTC
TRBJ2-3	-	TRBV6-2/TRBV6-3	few	CASSSLGDTQYF	TGTGCCAGCAGCTCACTAGGAGATACGCAGTATTTT
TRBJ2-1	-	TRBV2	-	CASSERLSYNEQFF	TGTGCCAGCAGTGAGCGGTTATCCTACAATGAGCAGTTCTTC
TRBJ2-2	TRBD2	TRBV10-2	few	CASKGRGGELFF	TGCGCCAGCAAGGGGAGGGGCGGGGAGCTGTTTTTT
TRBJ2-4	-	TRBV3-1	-	CASSQQQDVKNIQYF	TGTGCCAGCAGCCAACAGCAGGACGTCAAAAACATTCAGTACTTC
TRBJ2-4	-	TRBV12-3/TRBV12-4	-	CASSLGGELAKNIQYF	TGTGCCAGCAGTTTGGGGGGTGAACTAGCCAAAAACATTCAGTACTTC
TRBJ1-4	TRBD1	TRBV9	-	CASSVTGGPNEKLFF	TGTGCCAGCAGCGTCACAGGGGGCCCCAATGAAAAACTGTTTTTT
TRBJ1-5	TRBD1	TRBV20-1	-	CSALGTGRNQPQHF	TGCAGTGCTTTGGGGACAGGGAGGAATCAGCCCCAGCATTTT
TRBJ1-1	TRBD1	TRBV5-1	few	CASSAGTGDNTEAFF	TGCGCCAGCAGCGCAGGGACAGGGGACAACACTGAAGCTTTCTTT
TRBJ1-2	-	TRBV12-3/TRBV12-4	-	CASSFDPGDYGYTF	TGTGCCAGCAGTTTTGACCCTGGGGATTATGGCTACACCTTC
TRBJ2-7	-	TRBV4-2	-	CASGPRVSYEQYF	TGTGCCAGCGGCCCCAGGGTTTCCTACGAGCAGTACTTC
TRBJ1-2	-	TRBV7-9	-	CASSLSLGRADYGYTF	TGTGCCAGCAGCTTATCCCTGGGCAGGGCGGACTATGGCTACACCTTC
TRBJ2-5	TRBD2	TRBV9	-	CASSVDGGGVEETQYF	TGTGCCAGCAGCGTAGACGGTGGGGGGGTGGAAGAGACCCAGTACTTC
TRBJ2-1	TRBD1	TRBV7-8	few	CASSLARPGTGDINEQFF	TGTGCCAGCAGCTTAGCTAGACCCGGGACAGGGGACATCAATGAGCAGTTCTTC
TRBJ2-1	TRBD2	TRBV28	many	CASSFGLAVNF	TGTGCCAGCAGTTTTGGACTAGCGGTGAACTTC
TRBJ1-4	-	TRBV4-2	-	CASSQDLLRGGEKLFF	TGTGCCAGCAGCCAAGATCTACTCAGGGGAGGTGAAAAACTGTTTTTT
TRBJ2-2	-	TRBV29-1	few	CSVEGTEYTGELFF	TGCAGCGTTGAGGGAACGGAATACACCGGGGAGCTGTTTTTT
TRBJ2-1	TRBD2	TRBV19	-	CASTIHPGLAGTHNEQFF	TGTGCCAGTACCATTCACCCGGGACTAGCGGGGACACACAATGAGCAGTTCTTC
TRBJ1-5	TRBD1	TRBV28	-	CASSFGLDRGNQPQHF	TGTGCCAGCAGTTTCGGCTTGGACAGGGGTAATCAGCCCCAGCATTTT
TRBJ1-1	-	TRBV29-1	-	CSVEEAGVPEAFF	TGCAGCGTTGAAGAGGCAGGGGTACCTGAAGCTTTCTTT
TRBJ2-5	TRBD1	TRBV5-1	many	CASSPGSGTEETQYF	TGCGCCAGCAGCCCGGGATCCGGGACAGAAGAGACCCAGTACTTC
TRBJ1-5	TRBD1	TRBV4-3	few	CASSQGAGGGQPQHF	TGCGCCAGCAGCCAAGGCGCAGGGGGCGGACAGCCCCAGCATTTT
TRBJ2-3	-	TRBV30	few	CAWRDTDTQYF	TGTGCCTGGCGAGACACAGATACGCAGTATTTT
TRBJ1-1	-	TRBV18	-	CASSPSDTDLGAEAFF	TGTGCCAGCTCACCTTCGGACACGGACTTGGGGGCTGAAGCTTTCTTT
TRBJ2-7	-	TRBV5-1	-	CASSSDTVRWSEQYF	TGCGCCAGCAGTTCGGATACAGTTAGGTGGTCCGAGCAGTACTTC
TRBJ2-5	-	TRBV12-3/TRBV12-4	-	CASSSGVETQYF	TGTGCCAGCAGCTCAGGGGTAGAGACCCAGTACTTC
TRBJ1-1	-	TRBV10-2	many	CASIAGNTEAFF	TGCGCCAGCATCGCGGGGAACACTGAAGCTTTCTTT
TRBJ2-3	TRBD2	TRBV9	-	CASSVVSGGLGDTQYF	TGTGCCAGCAGCGTAGTGTCGGGGGGGCTCGGAGATACGCAGTATTTT
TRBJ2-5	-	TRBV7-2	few	CASSPRKTQYF	TGTGCCAGCAGCCCCAGGAAGACCCAGTACTTC
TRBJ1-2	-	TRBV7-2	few	CASSLAQPRNGYTF	TGTGCCAGCAGCTTAGCGCAACCCAGAAATGGCTACACCTTC
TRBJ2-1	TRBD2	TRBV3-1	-	CASSQEPSGGYNEQFF	TGTGCCAGCAGCCAAGAACCTAGCGGGGGATACAATGAGCAGTTCTTC
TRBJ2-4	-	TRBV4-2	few	CASSQDLGGKWDIQYF	TGTGCCAGCAGCCAAGATTTGGGTGGGAAGTGGGACATTCAGTACTTC
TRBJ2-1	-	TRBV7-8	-	CASGGQGRENYNEQFF	TGTGCCAGCGGTGGCCAGGGAAGGGAAAATTACAATGAGCAGTTCTTC
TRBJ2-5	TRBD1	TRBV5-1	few	CASRAPTGNGETQYF	TGCGCCAGCAGAGCCCCGACAGGGAATGGGGAGACCCAGTACTTC